What follows are 5 T cell receptor beta chains derived from one specimen sequenced in a study of CD8+ T cells in alopecia areata. Treatment indicated: oral pan-JAK inhibitor, 5-10 mg twice daily. As the sequencing template, cDNA was produced by extracting RNA and reverse transcribing it. TCRdb's table, derived via immunoSEQ multiplex PCR, lists solely in-frame clones and lacks some. The sample lists 170,000 or so clones, just over 65% occurring once. Material: CD4+ T cells sorted from blood, obtained at week 4, from a patient treated with tofacitinib. These TCRs come from a human donor with alopecia areata.

This clone turned up a few times. This sequence joins TRBV7-9 and TRBJ2-1; D unresolved. The germline V gene encodes CDR1 SEHNR and CDR2 FQNEAQ (reference sequence). Trimming cost V 6 bases and J 5 bases, with 17 bases left between them. The CDR3 consists of 15 residues. The CDR3 nucleotides are TGTGCCAGCAGTCCTCAAAGGGCTGGGGACAATGAGCAGTTCTTC. Translating it yields CASSPQRAGDNEQFF.

This clone was recorded a few times. V usage is TRBV29-1 and J usage is TRBJ2-4; 8 bases are shared with TRBD1. The length of the CDR3 is 13 residues. J was trimmed by 2 bases and V by 7 bases; bases with no gene match: 4. CDR1 is SQVTM, CDR2 ANQGSEA, per germline. This CDR3 is CSGGDRTKNIQYF. Here the CDR3 DNA reads TGCAGCGGAGGGGACAGGACCAAAAACATTCAGTACTTC.

The rearrangement uses TRBV4-1 and TRBJ1-2; possible D gene TRBD1, 5 bases. The V and J ends lost 5 bases and 4 bases respectively, with 26 bases between them. The CDR3 runs 18 residues. The germline V gene encodes CDR1 MGHRA and CDR2 YSYEKL. The CDR3, as DNA: TGCGCCAGCAGCATGACCACCCGCCCCGGGGGGATCGGCTATGGCTACACCTTC. Amino acid sequence: CASSMTTRPGGIGYGYTF.

The CDR3 DNA is TGTGCCATCAGTGACGGGGTGATGAGTCAGCCCCAGCATTTT. Amino acid sequence: CAISDGVMSQPQHF. V is TRBV10-3 and J is TRBJ1-5; D unclear. The CDR3 extends over 14 amino acids. V dropped 3 bases and J dropped 6 bases, with 12 bases sitting between them. The germline gives CDR1 ENHRY, CDR2 SYGVKD.

This chain connects TRBV30 to TRBJ2-4; TRBD1 is a possible D gene (6 bases). CDR3 length: 13 residues. Between the trimmed V and J ends, which lost 4 bases and 3 bases, there was a span of 10 bases. Germline lookup yields CDR1 GTSNPN and CDR2 SVGIG (reference sequence). This CDR3 is CAWTGALKNIQYF. In nucleotides, the CDR3 is TGTGCCTGGACAGGGGCACTCAAAAACATTCAGTACTTC.